These 8 T cell receptor beta chains were all obtained from the same sample, sequenced in a study of blood T cell repertoires in COVID-19. Some clones are missing from TCRdb's copy, which holds only in-frame ones; the method was immunoSEQ multiplex PCR. The sample has approximately 350,000 clones, 65% to 85% seen once. The source material was peripheral blood. All receptors derive from a young man with active or convalescent COVID-19.

Comment on this clone: This sample includes further DNA sequences coding for the same CDR3. The rearrangement links TRBV6-1 to TRBJ2-1, with TRBD2 matching 10 bases. There are 15 residues in the CDR3. Germline values: CDR1 MNHNS, CDR2 SASEGT. V shed 3 bases, J shed 2 bases, and the junction held 1 base outside the gene matches. The DNA for the CDR3 is TGTGCCAGCAGTGAGCTAGCGGGGGCCTACAATGAGCAGTTCTTC. It is translated as CASSELAGAYNEQFF.

The chain combines TRBV7-2 with TRBJ1-5; no clear D. Trimming removed 5 bases from V and 0 bases from J, with 11 bases in between. The CDR3 spans 15 residues. Germline V gene data show CDR1 as SGHTA and CDR2 as FQGNSA. This CDR3 reads CASSPVVHSNQPQHF. In DNA, the CDR3 is TGTGCCAGCAGCCCGGTCGTGCATAGCAATCAGCCCCAGCATTTT.

The genes are TRBV7-9 and TRBJ2-1, with 8 bases identical to TRBD2. The CDR3 runs to 15 residues. Unmatched junction bases numbered 8, after V lost 1 base and J lost 9 bases. Germline V lookup: CDR1 SEHNR, CDR2 FQNEAQ (reference sequence). CDR3 region: CASSLGLAGPSEQFF. Written as DNA, the CDR3 is TGTGCCAGCAGCTTAGGCCTAGCGGGTCCAAGTGAGCAGTTCTTC.

The gene calls are TRBV30 and TRBJ1-6, with D possibly TRBD1 on 5 matching bases. This CDR3 comprises 15 residues. In germline, CDR1 is GTSNPN, CDR2 SVGIG (reference sequence). Trimming removed 4 bases at V and 10 bases at J, with 20 bases between. CDR3 sequence (DNA): TGTGCCTGGAAGTACAGGACAACTTTTTGGTCACCCCTCCACTTT. Translated: CAWKYRTTFWSPLHF.

The chain is built from TRBV29-1 and TRBJ1-1; D ambiguous. There are 14 residues in the CDR3. Germline loops: CDR1 SQVTM, CDR2 ANQGSEA. V lost 5 bases to trimming and J lost 0 bases, with 13 bases between them. This CDR3 reads CSVTRRSLNTEAFF. CDR3 in DNA: TGCAGCGTTACTAGGCGCAGTTTGAACACTGAAGCTTTCTTT.

Comments on this clone: A read error may account for a junction end that differs from germline. CDR3 protein: CASGKRGAPQEPQYF. CDR3 coding DNA: TGTGCCAGCGGGAAGCGGGGGGCGCCCCAAGAGCCCCAGTACTTC. This chain joins TRBV7-3 and TRBJ2-5; 9 bases are shared with TRBD2. Germline V CDR1 and CDR2: SGHTA, FQGTGA. This CDR3 is 15 amino acids long. The whole variable domain, filled in from reference TRBV7-3 and TRBJ2-5, reads GAGVSQTPSNKVTEKGKYVELRCDPISGHTALYWYRQSLGQGPEFLIYFQGTGAADDSGLPNDRFFAVRPEGSVSTLKIQRTERGDSAVYLCASGKRGAPQEPQYFGPGTRLLVL.

The sample holds a few counts of this clone. This chain uses TRBV4-3 with TRBJ2-1; D perhaps matches TRBD2 (5 bases). Germline V gene data show CDR1 as LGHNA and CDR2 as YSLEER. The ends were cut back, 0 bases at V and 4 bases at J, with 10 bases in the middle. The length of the CDR3 is 15 residues. Written as DNA, the CDR3 is TGCGCCAGCAGCCAAGATACGAGCGGATACAATGAGCAGTTCTTC. It yields the protein CASSQDTSGYNEQFF.

A single count supports this clone. The chain uses TRBV5-6 and TRBJ2-7, with 9 bases fitting TRBD1. The germline V gene has CDR1 SGHDT and CDR2 YYEEEE. V shed 4 bases, J shed 3 bases, and the junction held 11 bases outside the gene matches. The CDR3 sequence is 16 residues long. CDR3 nucleotides: TGTGCCAGCAGCGTTTGGGGACAGGGAGAAGACTACGAGCAGTACTTC. It is translated as CASSVWGQGEDYEQYF.